The entry below describes one T cell receptor (beta chain). The TCR beta CDR3 regions underwent amplification from RNA transcripts. The library came from an HTBI-primed first-round RT-PCR and a second-round multiplex PCR. TCRdb re-called the multiplex PCR reads through MiXCR, storing one row per CDR3 protein. In the table there are roughly 220,000 distinct CDR3 sequences, around 42% of which are singletons. This sample is drawn from a study of Graves' ophthalmopathy and Graves' hyperthyroidism. Sequenced sample: peripheral blood. The TCR was taken from an adult man with Graves' ophthalmopathy.

The DNA for the CDR3 is TGCAGCGTGGGAGTGATGAACACTGAAGCTTTCTTT. Encoded protein: CSVGVMNTEAFF. The chain employs TRBV29-1 and TRBJ1-1, with D hard to call. The germline CDR1 and CDR2 sequences are SQVTM and ANQGSEA. Deletions cut 6 bases from V and 0 bases from J, with 8 bases between. CDR3 size: 12 residues.